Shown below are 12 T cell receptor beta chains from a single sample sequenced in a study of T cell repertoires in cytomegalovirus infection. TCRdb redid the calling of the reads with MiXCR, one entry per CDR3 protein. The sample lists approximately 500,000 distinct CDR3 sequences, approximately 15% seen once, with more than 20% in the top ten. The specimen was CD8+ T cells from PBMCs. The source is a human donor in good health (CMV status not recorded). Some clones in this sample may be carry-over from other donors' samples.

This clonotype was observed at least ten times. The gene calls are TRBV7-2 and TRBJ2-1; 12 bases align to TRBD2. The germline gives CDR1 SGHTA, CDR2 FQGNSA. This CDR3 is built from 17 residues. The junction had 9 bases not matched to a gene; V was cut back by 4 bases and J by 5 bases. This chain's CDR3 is CASSSSSGGVKNNEQFF. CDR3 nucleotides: TGTGCCAGCAGCTCCTCTAGCGGGGGGGTAAAAAACAATGAGCAGTTCTTC. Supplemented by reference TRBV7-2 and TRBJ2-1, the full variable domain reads GAGVSQSPSNKVTEKGKDVELRCDPISGHTALYWYRQSLGQGLEFLIYFQGNSAPDKSGLPSDRFSAERTGGSVSTLTIQRTQQEDSAVYLCASSSSSGGVKNNEQFFGPGTRLTVL.

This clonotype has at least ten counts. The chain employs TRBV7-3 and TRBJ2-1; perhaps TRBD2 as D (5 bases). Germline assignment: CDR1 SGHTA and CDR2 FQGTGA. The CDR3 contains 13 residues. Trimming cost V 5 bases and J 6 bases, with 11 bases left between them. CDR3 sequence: CASSPGLSNEQFF. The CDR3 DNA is TGTGCCAGCAGCCCCGGACTCAGCAATGAGCAGTTCTTC. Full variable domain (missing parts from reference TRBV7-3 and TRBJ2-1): GAGVSQTPSNKVTEKGKYVELRCDPISGHTALYWYRQSLGQGPEFLIYFQGTGAADDSGLPNDRFFAVRPEGSVSTLKIQRTERGDSAVYLCASSPGLSNEQFFGPGTRLTVL.

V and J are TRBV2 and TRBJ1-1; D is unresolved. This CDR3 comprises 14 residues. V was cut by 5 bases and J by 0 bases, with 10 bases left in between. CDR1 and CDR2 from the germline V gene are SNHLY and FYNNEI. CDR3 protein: CASSRTALNTEAFF. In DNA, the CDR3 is TGTGCCAGCAGTCGAACAGCTTTGAACACTGAAGCTTTCTTT.

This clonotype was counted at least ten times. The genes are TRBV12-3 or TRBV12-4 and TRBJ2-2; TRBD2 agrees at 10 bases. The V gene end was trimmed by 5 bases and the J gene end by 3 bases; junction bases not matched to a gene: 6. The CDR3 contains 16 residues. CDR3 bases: TGTGCCAGCAGTCAACTAGCGGGGTTGCACACCGGGGAGCTGTTTTTT. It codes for CASSQLAGLHTGELFF.

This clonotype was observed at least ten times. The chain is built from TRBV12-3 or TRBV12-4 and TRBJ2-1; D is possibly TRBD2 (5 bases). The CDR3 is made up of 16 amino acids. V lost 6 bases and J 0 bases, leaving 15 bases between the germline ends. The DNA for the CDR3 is TGTGCCAGCAGGCTATCTAGCACGAGCTCCTACAATGAGCAGTTCTTC. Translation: CASRLSSTSSYNEQFF.

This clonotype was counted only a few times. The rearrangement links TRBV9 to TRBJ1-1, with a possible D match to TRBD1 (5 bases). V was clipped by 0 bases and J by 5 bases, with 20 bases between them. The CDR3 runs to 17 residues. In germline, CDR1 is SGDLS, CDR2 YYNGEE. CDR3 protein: CASSVASLSERGTEAFF. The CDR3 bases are TGTGCCAGCAGCGTAGCCTCCCTATCCGAAAGGGGTACTGAAGCTTTCTTT.

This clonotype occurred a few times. This chain's CDR3 is CASSLEPSGRALPDTQYF. The CDR3 DNA follows: TGCGCCAGCAGCTTGGAACCTAGCGGGAGGGCCTTGCCAGATACGCAGTATTTT. J is TRBJ2-3 and V is TRBV5-1, with 12 bases lining up with TRBD2. The CDR3 totals 18 residues. The ends lost 0 bases at V and 4 bases at J; junction bases unmatched: 9. Germline CDR1 and CDR2: SGHRS and YFSETQ.

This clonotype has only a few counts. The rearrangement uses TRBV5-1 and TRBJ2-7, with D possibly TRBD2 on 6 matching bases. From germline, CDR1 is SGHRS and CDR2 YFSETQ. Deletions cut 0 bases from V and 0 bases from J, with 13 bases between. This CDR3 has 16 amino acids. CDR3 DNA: TGCGCCAGCAGCTTGGCTGGGGGGATGAGCTCCTACGAGCAGTACTTC. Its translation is CASSLAGGMSSYEQYF.

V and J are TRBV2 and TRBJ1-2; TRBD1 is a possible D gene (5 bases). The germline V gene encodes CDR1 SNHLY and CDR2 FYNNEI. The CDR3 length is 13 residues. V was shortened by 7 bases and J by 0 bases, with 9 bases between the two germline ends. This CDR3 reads CASKGPTNYGYTF. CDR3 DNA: TGTGCCAGCAAGGGGCCTACTAACTATGGCTACACCTTC.

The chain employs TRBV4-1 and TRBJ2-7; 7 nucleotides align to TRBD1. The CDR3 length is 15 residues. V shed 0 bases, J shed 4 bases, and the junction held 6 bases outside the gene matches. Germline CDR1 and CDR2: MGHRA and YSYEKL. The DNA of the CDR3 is TGCGCCAGCAGCCAAGATCCGGGCAGGGGGTACGAGCAGTACTTC. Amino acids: CASSQDPGRGYEQYF.

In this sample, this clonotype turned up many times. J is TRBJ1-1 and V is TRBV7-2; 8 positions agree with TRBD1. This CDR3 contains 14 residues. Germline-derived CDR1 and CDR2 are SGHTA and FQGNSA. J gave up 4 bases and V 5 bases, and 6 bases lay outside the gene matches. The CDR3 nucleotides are TGTGCCAGCAGCAAGGACAGGGAGATCACTGAAGCTTTCTTT. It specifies CASSKDREITEAFF.

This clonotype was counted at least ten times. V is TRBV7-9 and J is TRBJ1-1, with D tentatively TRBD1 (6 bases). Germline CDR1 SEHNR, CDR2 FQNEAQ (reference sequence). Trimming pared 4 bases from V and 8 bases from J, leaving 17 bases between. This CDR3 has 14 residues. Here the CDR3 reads CASSSPGQSAEAFF. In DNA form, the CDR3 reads TGTGCCAGCAGCTCACCAGGACAGTCCGCAGAAGCTTTCTTT.